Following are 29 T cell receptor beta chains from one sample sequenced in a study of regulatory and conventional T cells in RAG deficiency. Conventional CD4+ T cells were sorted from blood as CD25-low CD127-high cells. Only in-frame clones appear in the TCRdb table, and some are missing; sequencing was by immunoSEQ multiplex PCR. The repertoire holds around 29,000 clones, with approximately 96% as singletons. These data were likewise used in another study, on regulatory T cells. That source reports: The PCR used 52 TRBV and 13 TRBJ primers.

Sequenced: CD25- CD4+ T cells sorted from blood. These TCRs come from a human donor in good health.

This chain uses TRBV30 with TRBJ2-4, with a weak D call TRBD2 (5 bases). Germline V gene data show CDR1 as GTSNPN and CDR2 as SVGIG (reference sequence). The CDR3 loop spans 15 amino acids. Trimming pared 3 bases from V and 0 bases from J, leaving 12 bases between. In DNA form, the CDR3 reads TGTGCCTGGAGCTCGAGCGGCCTAGCCAAAAACATTCAGTACTTC. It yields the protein CAWSSSGLAKNIQYF. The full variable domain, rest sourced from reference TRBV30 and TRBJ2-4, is SQTIHQWPATLVQPVGSPLSLECTVEGTSNPNLYWYRQAAGRGLQLLFYSVGIGQISSEVPQNLSASRPQDRQFILSSKKLLLSDSGFYLCAWSSSGLAKNIQYFGAGTRLSVL.

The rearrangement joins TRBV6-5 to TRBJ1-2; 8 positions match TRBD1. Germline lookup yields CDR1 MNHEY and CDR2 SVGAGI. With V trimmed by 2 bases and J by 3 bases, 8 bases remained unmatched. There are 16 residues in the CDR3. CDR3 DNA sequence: TGTGCCAGCAGTTACCGCCGTACAGGGGGTGACTATGGCTACACCTTC. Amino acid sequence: CASSYRRTGGDYGYTF.

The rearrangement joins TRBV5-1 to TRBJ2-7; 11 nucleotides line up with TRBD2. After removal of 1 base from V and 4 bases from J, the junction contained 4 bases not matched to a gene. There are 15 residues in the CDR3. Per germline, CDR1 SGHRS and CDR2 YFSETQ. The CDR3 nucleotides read TGCGCCAGCAGCTTGCCACTAGCGGGAGAATACGAGCAGTACTTC. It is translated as CASSLPLAGEYEQYF.

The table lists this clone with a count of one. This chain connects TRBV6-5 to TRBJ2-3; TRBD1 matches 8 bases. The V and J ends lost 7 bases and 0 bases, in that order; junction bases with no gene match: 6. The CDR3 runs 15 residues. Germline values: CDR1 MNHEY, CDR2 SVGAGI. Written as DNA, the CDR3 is TGTGCCAGCACTCAGGACAGGGTGAGCACAGATACGCAGTATTTT. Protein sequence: CASTQDRVSTDTQYF.

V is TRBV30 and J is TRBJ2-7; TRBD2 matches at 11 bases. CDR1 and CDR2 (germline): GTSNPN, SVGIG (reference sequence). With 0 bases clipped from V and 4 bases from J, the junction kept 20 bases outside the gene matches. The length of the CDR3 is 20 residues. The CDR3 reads CAWSVPGFGSGRAIPYEQYF. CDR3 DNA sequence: TGTGCCTGGAGTGTCCCAGGGTTTGGTAGCGGGAGGGCCATTCCTTACGAGCAGTACTTC.

CDR3 loop: CASSTRDRGTTGELFF. The CDR3, as DNA: TGTGCCAGCAGCACAAGGGACAGAGGGACCACCGGGGAGCTGTTTTTT. The chain links TRBV9 to TRBJ2-2; 7 bases align to TRBD1. This CDR3 is 16 amino acids long. With V trimmed by 4 bases and J by 4 bases, 10 bases remained unmatched. From germline, CDR1 is SGDLS and CDR2 YYNGEE.

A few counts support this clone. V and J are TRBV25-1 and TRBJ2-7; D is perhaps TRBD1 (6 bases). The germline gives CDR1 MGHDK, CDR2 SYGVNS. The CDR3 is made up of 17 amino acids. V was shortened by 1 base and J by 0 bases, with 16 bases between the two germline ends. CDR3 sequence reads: CASSELGSGVGSYEQYF. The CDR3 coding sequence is TGTGCCAGCAGTGAATTAGGTTCAGGGGTGGGCTCCTACGAGCAGTACTTC.

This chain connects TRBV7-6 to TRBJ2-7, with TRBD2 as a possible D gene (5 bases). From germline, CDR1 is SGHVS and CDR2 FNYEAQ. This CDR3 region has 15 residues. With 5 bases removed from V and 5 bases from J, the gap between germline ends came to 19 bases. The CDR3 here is CASSRRLAGADEQYF. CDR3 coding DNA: TGTGCCAGCAGCCGCCGCCTAGCCGGCGCTGACGAGCAGTACTTC. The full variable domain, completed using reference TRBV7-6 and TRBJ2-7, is GAGVSQSPRYKVTKRGQDVALRCDPISGHVSLYWYRQALGQGPEFLTYFNYEAQQDKSGLPNDRFSAERPEGSISTLTIQRTEQRDSAMYRCASSRRLAGADEQYFGPGTRLTVT.

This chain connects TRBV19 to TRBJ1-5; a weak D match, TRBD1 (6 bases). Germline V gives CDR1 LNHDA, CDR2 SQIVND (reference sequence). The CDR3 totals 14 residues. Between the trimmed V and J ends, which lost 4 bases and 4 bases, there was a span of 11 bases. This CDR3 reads CASSTGTQNQPQHF. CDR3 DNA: TGTGCCAGTAGTACCGGGACACAAAATCAGCCCCAGCATTTT.

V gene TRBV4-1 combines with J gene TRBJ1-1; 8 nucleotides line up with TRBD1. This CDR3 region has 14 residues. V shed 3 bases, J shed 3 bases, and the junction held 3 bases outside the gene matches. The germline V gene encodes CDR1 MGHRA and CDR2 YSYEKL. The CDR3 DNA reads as TGCGCCAGCAGCCAGCCGGGACAGGACACTGAAGCTTTCTTT. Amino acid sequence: CASSQPGQDTEAFF.

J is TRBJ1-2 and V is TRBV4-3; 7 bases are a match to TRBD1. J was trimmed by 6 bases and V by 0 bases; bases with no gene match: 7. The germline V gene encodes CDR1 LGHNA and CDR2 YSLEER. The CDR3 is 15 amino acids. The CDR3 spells CASSQETGRRHGYTF. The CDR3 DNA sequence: TGCGCCAGCAGCCAAGAGACAGGGCGAAGACATGGCTACACCTTC.

CDR3: CASSLGGGGNNYGYTF. CDR3 coding DNA: TGTGCCAGCAGCTTAGGTGGGGGCGGTAATAACTATGGCTACACCTTC. This sequence joins TRBV7-2 and TRBJ1-2, with a weak D call TRBD1 (6 bases). The V and J ends lost 1 base and 1 base respectively, with 13 bases between them. Germline V gene data show CDR1 as SGHTA and CDR2 as FQGNSA. The CDR3 loop spans 16 amino acids. Combining the CDR3 with reference TRBV7-2 and TRBJ1-2 gives the whole variable domain GAGVSQSPSNKVTEKGKDVELRCDPISGHTALYWYRQSLGQGLEFLIYFQGNSAPDKSGLPSDRFSAERTGGSVSTLTIQRTQQEDSAVYLCASSLGGGGNNYGYTFGSGTRLTVV.

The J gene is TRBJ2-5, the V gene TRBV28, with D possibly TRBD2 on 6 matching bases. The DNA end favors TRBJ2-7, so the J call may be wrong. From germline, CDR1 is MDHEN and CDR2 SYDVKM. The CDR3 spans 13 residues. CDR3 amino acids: CASREGLNYEQYF. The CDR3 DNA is TGTGCCAGCAGAGAGGGACTTAATTACGAGCAGTACTTC.

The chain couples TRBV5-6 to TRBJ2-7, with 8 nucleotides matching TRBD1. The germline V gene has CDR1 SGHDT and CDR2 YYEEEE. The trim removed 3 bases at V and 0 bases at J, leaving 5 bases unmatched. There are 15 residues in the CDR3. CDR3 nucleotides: TGTGCCAGCAGCTCCGGGACAGGTGGCTCCTACGAGCAGTACTTC. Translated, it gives CASSSGTGGSYEQYF.

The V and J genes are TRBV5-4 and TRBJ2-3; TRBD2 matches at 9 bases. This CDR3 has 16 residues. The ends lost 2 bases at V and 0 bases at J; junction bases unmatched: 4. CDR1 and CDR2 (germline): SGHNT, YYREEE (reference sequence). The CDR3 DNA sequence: TGTGCCAGCAGCTTTGCGAGCGGGGGGAGCACAGATACGCAGTATTTT. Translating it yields CASSFASGGSTDTQYF.

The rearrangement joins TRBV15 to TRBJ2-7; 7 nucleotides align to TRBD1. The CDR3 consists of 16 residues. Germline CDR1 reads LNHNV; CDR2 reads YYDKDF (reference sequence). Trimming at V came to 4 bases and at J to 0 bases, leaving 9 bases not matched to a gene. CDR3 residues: CATSTGGQELSYEQYF. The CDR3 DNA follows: TGTGCCACCAGCACCGGCGGACAGGAACTCTCCTACGAGCAGTACTTC.

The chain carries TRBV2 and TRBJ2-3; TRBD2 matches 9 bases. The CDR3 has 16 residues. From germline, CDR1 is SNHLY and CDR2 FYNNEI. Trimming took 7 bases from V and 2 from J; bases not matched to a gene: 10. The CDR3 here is CASTVIAGANTDTQYF. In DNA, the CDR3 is TGTGCCAGCACGGTAATAGCGGGGGCCAACACAGATACGCAGTATTTT.

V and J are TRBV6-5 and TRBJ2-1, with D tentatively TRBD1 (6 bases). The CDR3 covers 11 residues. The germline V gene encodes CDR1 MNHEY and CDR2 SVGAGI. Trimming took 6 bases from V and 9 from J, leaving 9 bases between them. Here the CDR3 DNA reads TGTGCCAGCAGACAGGGTAGTGAGCAGTTCTTC. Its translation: CASRQGSEQFF.

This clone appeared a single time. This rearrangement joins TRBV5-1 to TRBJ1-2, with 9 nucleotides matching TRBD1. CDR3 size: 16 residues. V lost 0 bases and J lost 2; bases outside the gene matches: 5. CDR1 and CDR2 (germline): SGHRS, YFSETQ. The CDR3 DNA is TGCGCCAGCAGCTTGGCCCCGGGACAGGGCAACTATGGCTACACCTTC. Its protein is CASSLAPGQGNYGYTF.

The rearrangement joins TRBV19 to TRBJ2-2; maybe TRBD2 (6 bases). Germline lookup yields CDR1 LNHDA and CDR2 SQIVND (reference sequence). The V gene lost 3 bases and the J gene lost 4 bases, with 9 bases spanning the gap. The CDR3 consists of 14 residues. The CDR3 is CASSIAGLTGELFF. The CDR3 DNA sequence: TGTGCCAGTAGTATTGCGGGGCTCACCGGGGAGCTGTTTTTT.

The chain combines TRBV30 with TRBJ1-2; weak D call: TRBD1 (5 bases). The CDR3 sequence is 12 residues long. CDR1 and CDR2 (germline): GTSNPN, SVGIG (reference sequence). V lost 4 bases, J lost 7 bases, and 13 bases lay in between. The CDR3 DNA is TGTGCCTGGACTTCAGGGTTCGGTGGCTACACCTTC. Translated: CAWTSGFGGYTF.

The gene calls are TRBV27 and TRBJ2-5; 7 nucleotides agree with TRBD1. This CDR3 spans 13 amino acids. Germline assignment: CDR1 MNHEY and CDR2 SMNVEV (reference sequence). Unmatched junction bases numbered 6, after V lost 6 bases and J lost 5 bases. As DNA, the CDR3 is TGTGCCAGCAGACCTACAGGGGTGGAGACCCAGTACTTC. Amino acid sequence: CASRPTGVETQYF.

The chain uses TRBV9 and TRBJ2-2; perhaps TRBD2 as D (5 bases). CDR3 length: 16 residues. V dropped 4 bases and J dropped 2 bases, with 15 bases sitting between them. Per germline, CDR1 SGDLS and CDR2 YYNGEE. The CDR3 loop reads CASSLLVSGNTGELFF. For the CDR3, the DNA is TGTGCCAGCAGCCTCTTAGTGAGCGGAAACACCGGGGAGCTGTTTTTT.

The CDR3 region is CASVRAGGLETQYF. CDR3 in DNA: TGTGCCAGCGTCCGGGCGGGAGGCCTAGAGACCCAGTACTTC. This chain links TRBV7-2 with TRBJ2-5, with 8 bases fitting TRBD2. Germline V gene lookup returns CDR1 SGHTA and CDR2 FQGNSA. The trim removed 8 bases at V and 4 bases at J, leaving 9 bases unmatched. The CDR3 loop spans 14 amino acids.

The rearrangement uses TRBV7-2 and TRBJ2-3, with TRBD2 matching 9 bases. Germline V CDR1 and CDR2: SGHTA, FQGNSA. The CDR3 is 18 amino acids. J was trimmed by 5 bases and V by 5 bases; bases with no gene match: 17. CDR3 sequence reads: CASSAKRISGGGLDTQYF. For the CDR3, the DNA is TGTGCCAGCAGCGCTAAGCGGATTAGCGGGGGTGGTTTAGATACGCAGTATTTT.

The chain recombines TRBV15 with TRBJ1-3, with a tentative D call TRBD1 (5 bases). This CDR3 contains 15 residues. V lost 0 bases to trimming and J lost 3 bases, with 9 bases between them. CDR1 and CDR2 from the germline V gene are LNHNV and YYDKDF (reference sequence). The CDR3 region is CATSREAGYGNTIYF. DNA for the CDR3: TGTGCCACCAGCAGAGAGGCAGGGTATGGAAACACCATATATTTT.

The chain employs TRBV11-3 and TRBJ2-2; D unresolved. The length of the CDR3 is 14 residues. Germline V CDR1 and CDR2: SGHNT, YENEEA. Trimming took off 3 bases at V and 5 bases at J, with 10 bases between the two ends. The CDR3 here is CASSFVSGTGELFF. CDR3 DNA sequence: TGTGCCAGCAGCTTCGTTTCCGGTACCGGGGAGCTGTTTTTT.

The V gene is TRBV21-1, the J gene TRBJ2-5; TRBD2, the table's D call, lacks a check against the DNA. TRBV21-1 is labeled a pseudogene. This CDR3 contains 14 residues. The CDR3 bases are TGTGCCAGCAAAGAGATGAGGGAGGGCGAGACCCAGTACTTC. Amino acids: CASKEMREGETQYF.

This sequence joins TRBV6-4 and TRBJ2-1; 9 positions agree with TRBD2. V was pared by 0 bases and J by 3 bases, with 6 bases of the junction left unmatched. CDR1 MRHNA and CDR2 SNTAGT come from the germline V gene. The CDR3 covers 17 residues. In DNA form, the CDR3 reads TGTGCCAGCAGTGACTCAATGGCGGGGGGGGACTACAATGAGCAGTTCTTC. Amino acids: CASSDSMAGGDYNEQFF.